This TCR beta chain was observed in a study of blood T cell repertoires in COVID-19. Measured with immunoSEQ multiplex PCR; TCRdb has only the in-frame clones, and not every one. The table lists about 200,000 clones, 85% of them singletons. The cohort comprised adults aged 18 to 89 years residing in approximately 25 US areas. This CDR3 is 15 amino acids long. V usage is TRBV12-2 and J usage is TRBJ2-7; the table names TRBD2, a call not compared with the DNA. TRBV12-2 is a pseudogene segment. What was sequenced was PBMCs or T cells enriched from blood (not recorded which). The clonotype originates from a middle-aged man who had recovered from COVID-19. CDR3 sequence: CASRPRLAASCEQYF. In DNA form, the CDR3 reads TGTGCAAGTCGCCCAAGACTAGCGGCTTCCTGCGAGCAGTACTTC.